The rows below give T cell receptor beta chains drawn from one sample of a study of blood T cell repertoires in COVID-19. TCRdb's table, derived via immunoSEQ multiplex PCR, lists solely in-frame clones and lacks some. The sample has about 170,000 clones, roughly 81% seen once; the top ten hold roughly 2.5%. Specimen: peripheral blood. These TCRs come from a woman older than 75 with COVID-19, enrolled during active disease. CDR3s include the opening cysteine and the closing phenylalanine or tryptophan. The order of the fields is J gene, V gene, D gene, CDR3 protein. The D gene is left open where the match is weak.

j_gene: TRBJ2-1
v_gene: TRBV5-1
d_gene: .
CDR3aa: CASSLVGLSSYNEQFF

j_gene: TRBJ2-7
v_gene: TRBV7-9
d_gene: .
CDR3aa: CASSLQRGAGAYEQYF

j_gene: TRBJ2-3
v_gene: TRBV7-9
d_gene: .
CDR3aa: CASSFATGMGTDTQYF

j_gene: TRBJ1-2
v_gene: TRBV18
d_gene: TRBD1
CDR3aa: CASSRDRGEWGYTF

j_gene: TRBJ2-1
v_gene: TRBV6-5
d_gene: .
CDR3aa: CASRGYYNEQFF

j_gene: TRBJ2-5
v_gene: TRBV18
d_gene: TRBD1
CDR3aa: CASSPLGQGETQYF

j_gene: TRBJ2-7
v_gene: TRBV6-6
d_gene: .
CDR3aa: CASSYSNSGLAEQYF

j_gene: TRBJ1-5
v_gene: TRBV7-2
d_gene: TRBD1
CDR3aa: CASSQQGGHQPQHF

j_gene: TRBJ2-3
v_gene: TRBV7-2
d_gene: TRBD1
CDR3aa: CASSLVPTGGTQYF

j_gene: TRBJ2-3
v_gene: TRBV7-8
d_gene: TRBD2
CDR3aa: CASRRMGLAGDTQYF

j_gene: TRBJ2-5
v_gene: TRBV3-1/TRBV3-2
d_gene: .
CDR3aa: CASSQVQETQYF

j_gene: TRBJ2-7
v_gene: TRBV3-1/TRBV3-2
d_gene: TRBD1
CDR3aa: CASSLRAQGANYEQYF

j_gene: TRBJ2-2
v_gene: TRBV19
d_gene: .
CDR3aa: CASSRVKGGELFF

j_gene: TRBJ1-2
v_gene: TRBV11-2
d_gene: .
CDR3aa: CASSLGGGWGYTF

j_gene: TRBJ2-6
v_gene: TRBV9
d_gene: TRBD1
CDR3aa: CASSAAQGRANVLTF

j_gene: TRBJ1-1
v_gene: TRBV7-9
d_gene: TRBD1
CDR3aa: CASSRPGTGGEAFF

j_gene: TRBJ2-1
v_gene: TRBV4-3
d_gene: .
CDR3aa: CASSQGGGLDEQFF

j_gene: TRBJ2-1
v_gene: TRBV24-1
d_gene: TRBD2
CDR3aa: CATSDFRAGGYNEQFF

j_gene: TRBJ2-2
v_gene: TRBV5-4
d_gene: TRBD2
CDR3aa: CASSFSGGAGELFF

j_gene: TRBJ2-3
v_gene: TRBV3-1/TRBV3-2
d_gene: .
CDR3aa: CASSYGLQSTDTQYF

j_gene: TRBJ2-7
v_gene: TRBV11-2
d_gene: .
CDR3aa: CASSGATSYEQYF

j_gene: TRBJ2-2
v_gene: TRBV7-6
d_gene: TRBD2
CDR3aa: CASSLPTSGENTGELFF

j_gene: TRBJ1-6
v_gene: TRBV28
d_gene: TRBD1
CDR3aa: CASSLRTGNYRSPLHF

j_gene: TRBJ1-1
v_gene: TRBV5-1
d_gene: .
CDR3aa: CASSLGREAFF

j_gene: TRBJ2-7
v_gene: TRBV5-1
d_gene: .
CDR3aa: CASSLTGSSYEQYF

j_gene: TRBJ2-1
v_gene: TRBV10-3
d_gene: TRBD1
CDR3aa: CAIRGWTGGNEQFF

j_gene: TRBJ1-4
v_gene: TRBV9
d_gene: TRBD1
CDR3aa: CASSRGQGGNEKLFF

j_gene: TRBJ1-1
v_gene: TRBV6-7
d_gene: TRBD1
CDR3aa: CASSDTGQENTEAFF

j_gene: TRBJ1-2
v_gene: TRBV4-1
d_gene: TRBD1
CDR3aa: CASSQDRVTGVPYGYTF

j_gene: TRBJ1-2
v_gene: TRBV27
d_gene: TRBD1
CDR3aa: CASSYGQGVNYGYTF

j_gene: TRBJ2-2
v_gene: TRBV4-1
d_gene: .
CDR3aa: CASSPLSGNTGELFF

j_gene: TRBJ1-6
v_gene: TRBV18
d_gene: TRBD1
CDR3aa: CASSPKQGGGSPLHF

j_gene: TRBJ2-7
v_gene: TRBV7-2
d_gene: .
CDR3aa: CASSSPRRLARNYEQYF

j_gene: TRBJ1-3
v_gene: TRBV9
d_gene: .
CDR3aa: CASSVGAGMGNTIYF

j_gene: TRBJ1-4
v_gene: TRBV5-1
d_gene: TRBD1
CDR3aa: CASSRDSLNEKLFF

j_gene: TRBJ1-6
v_gene: TRBV7-9
d_gene: TRBD1
CDR3aa: CASSPWDRDNSPLHF